This T cell receptor beta chain came from a study of cytomegalovirus exposure and HLA in healthy donors. As for this clone: No antigen is known for it.

PCR was performed using 60 Vbeta and 13 Jbeta primers. Assay used: immunoSEQ multiplex PCR; TCRdb lists only in-frame clones, some missing. The sample shows 120,000 or so clones, approximately 80% of them seen only once. The study's findings and limits: Among the CMV-associated chains, three were confirmed in vitro as specific for CMV antigens. Reports showed the classifier diagnosing cytomegalovirus status with high specificity and sensitivity.

This CDR3 comprises 14 residues. CDR1 and CDR2 (germline): KGHSY, FQNENV. V lost 2 bases and J 6 bases, leaving 10 bases between the germline ends. This chain joins TRBV16 and TRBJ2-2; D is unresolved. This TCR was sampled from a male donor in good health and CMV-seropositive. The sample taken for sequencing was PBMCs. The CDR3 here is CASSQTVGPGELFF. CDR3 coding DNA: TGTGCCAGCAGCCAAACAGTTGGCCCCGGGGAGCTGTTTTTT.